The clone carrying this T cell receptor beta chain has at least ten counts. The CDR3 has 18 amino acids. The V segment lost 3 bases and the J segment 1 base; nucleotides outside the gene matches: 5. Per the germline V gene, CDR1 is MDHEN and CDR2 is SYDVKM. The entry originates in a study of T cells in Graves' hyperthyroidism and ophthalmopathy. The investigators amplified TCR beta CDR3 regions from RNA transcripts. The TCR CDR3 was amplified in a first-round RT-PCR using the HTBI primer set. MiXCR, applied by TCRdb to the multiplex PCR reads, yields one record per CDR3 protein. This table holds 250,000 to 300,000 distinct CDR3 sequences, nearly 15% found once.

Sequenced sample: blood. The V and J genes are TRBV28 and TRBJ2-6; 11 nucleotides line up with TRBD1. This TCR was recovered from a woman between 50 and 59 years old with Graves' hyperthyroidism that later progressed to Graves' ophthalmopathy. For the CDR3, the DNA is TGTGCCAGCAGTTTTTTAGGACAGGGGGCTTCTGGGGCCAACGTCCTGACTTTC. This encodes CASSFLGQGASGANVLTF.